The entry below gives a single TCR beta chain sequence along with its context. Its antigen is unidentified. The data originate from a study of T cell responses to AZD1222 COVID-19 vaccine. Study-wide results and caveats: White British ancestry dominated among donors, who included more females, and clonal diversity was possibly underestimated. Every sample of the repertoires postdated the peak T cell response. Regions 160-218 and 743-854 held dominance among vaccine-associated CD4 TCRs, which spanned spike.

The CDR3 length is 13 residues. V lost 1 base to trimming and J lost 6 bases, with 8 bases between them. CDR1 and CDR2 (germline): SGHNT, YYREEE (reference sequence). Clones were sequenced by immunoSEQ multiplex PCR, and TCRdb holds only the in-frame ones, with some missing. The table lists about 210,000 clones, about 95% of them singletons. The sequencing used peripheral blood, collected 28 days after the second dose of the MenACWY control vaccine. The TCR originated in an adult who received the MenACWY meningococcal vaccine as a control. This sequence joins TRBV5-4 and TRBJ2-1; D is unclear. DNA of the CDR3: TGTGCCAGCAGCTTGCCGTTTGGCAATGAGCAGTTCTTC. Protein product: CASSLPFGNEQFF.